This is a list of T cell receptor beta chains from one sample in a study of human T cells and chemical hapten exposure. Using its own MiXCR run on the RACE reads, TCRdb lists one record per CDR3 protein. The table has about 380,000 distinct CDR3 sequences, roughly 5% seen once. The sequenced sample was whole blood, obtained in connection with sensitization to the hapten diphenylcyclopropenone (DPC). The origin of the receptors is a woman aged 45-65 years with alopecia areata. Some clones in this sample may be carry-over from other donors' samples. The CDR3 runs from the conserved cysteine through the conserved F or W. The order of the fields is CDR3 protein, CDR3 DNA, D gene, J gene, V gene, clone size. D genes are given only for firm matches. Size is stated for part of the rows, as once, few or many counts, or as a class when the clone is expanded.

CSVETVYEQYF TGCAGCGTGGAGACAGTTTACGAGCAGTACTTC . TRBJ2-7 TRBV29-1 few
CASSHWGGNTIYF TGTGCCAGCAGCCATTGGGGAGGAAACACCATATATTTT . TRBJ1-3 TRBV3-1 few
CASSLEVETYGYTF TGTGCCAGCAGCTTAGAAGTGGAAACCTATGGCTACACCTTC . TRBJ1-2 TRBV7-9 many
CASSQEIAGGYNEQFF TGTGCCAGCAGCCAAGAGATAGCGGGGGGCTACAATGAGCAGTTCTTC TRBD2 TRBJ2-1 TRBV3-1 .
CASSSWGSYNSPLHF TGTGCCAGCAGCTCGTGGGGGTCCTATAATTCACCCCTCCACTTT . TRBJ1-6 TRBV5-6 .
CASAAVGLRPYF TGTGCTAGTGCCGCCGTAGGACTCCGGCCGTATTTT . TRBJ2-3 TRBV12-5 many
CASSKENTEAFF TGTGCCAGCAGTAAGGAGAACACTGAAGCTTTCTTT . TRBJ1-1 TRBV2 .
CAISESGQGAGNTIYF TGTGCCATCAGTGAGTCGGGACAGGGAGCAGGAAACACCATATATTTT TRBD1 TRBJ1-3 TRBV10-3 .
CASSLAGTGLIGELFF TGTGCCAGCAGCTTAGCGGGGACAGGGTTAATCGGGGAGCTGTTTTTT TRBD1 TRBJ2-2 TRBV7-8 few
CASRLTGFNTGELFF TGTGCCAGCAGACTTACAGGTTTCAACACCGGGGAGCTGTTTTTT . TRBJ2-2 TRBV28 many
CASSPTGTGGSRNSPLHF TGTGCCAGCAGCCCGACCGGGACAGGGGGATCTCGCAATTCACCCCTCCACTTT TRBD1 TRBJ1-6 TRBV7-2 .
CASSYAGTSENEQFF TGTGCCAGCAGCTATGCCGGGACTAGCGAGAATGAGCAGTTCTTC TRBD2 TRBJ2-1 TRBV7-2 few
CSVSGYHRNEQFF TGCAGCGTTTCGGGGTACCATAGGAATGAGCAGTTCTTC . TRBJ2-1 TRBV29-1 many
CASTPRRQGFEKLFF TGTGCCAGCACCCCAAGAAGACAGGGGTTTGAAAAACTGTTTTTT TRBD1 TRBJ1-4 TRBV5-6 .
CSARGVRGPYDYGYTF TGCAGTGCCAGGGGCGTCAGGGGGCCATACGACTATGGCTACACCTTC TRBD1 TRBJ1-2 TRBV20-1 .
CASSLEGVEQFF TGTGCCAGCAGTTTGGAAGGGGTGGAGCAGTTCTTC . TRBJ2-1 TRBV28 .